These T cell receptor beta chains were read from a single sample in a study of CD8 T cells in ankylosing spondylitis. TCRdb fed the 5' RACE reads into MiXCR, producing one record per CDR3 protein. Of roughly 450,000 distinct CDR3 sequences in the sample, 20% to 30% were seen once. Sequenced material: blood, either unsorted or a sorted T cell fraction (not recorded which). These receptors came from a male donor with ankylosing spondylitis. Each CDR3 is given with its conserved first and last residue. Each record gives: clone size, J gene, D gene, V gene, CDR3 protein, CDR3 DNA. A D gene is named only where the DNA matches it firmly. Only part of the rows carry a size: once, few, many, or a class if the clone is expanded.

abundance: .; j_gene: TRBJ2-7; d_gene: .; v_gene: TRBV29-1; CDR3aa: CSVVSRGPPHGEQYF; CDR3nt: TGCAGCGTAGTCAGCAGGGGACCTCCCCATGGCGAGCAGTACTTC
abundance: .; j_gene: TRBJ1-2; d_gene: .; v_gene: TRBV7-9; CDR3aa: CASSIFISGYTF; CDR3nt: TGTGCCAGCAGCATTTTTATCTCGGGCTACACCTTC
abundance: .; j_gene: TRBJ2-3; d_gene: TRBD2; v_gene: TRBV12-3/TRBV12-4; CDR3aa: CASSPSGYGEDTQYF; CDR3nt: TGTGCCAGCAGTCCTAGCGGATATGGGGAAGATACGCAGTATTTT
abundance: .; j_gene: TRBJ2-1; d_gene: .; v_gene: TRBV29-1; CDR3aa: CSVYSEGSYNEQFF; CDR3nt: TGCAGCGTTTACTCGGAGGGATCCTACAATGAGCAGTTCTTC
abundance: once; j_gene: TRBJ2-5; d_gene: TRBD2; v_gene: TRBV6-1; CDR3aa: CASRTSGGGETQYF; CDR3nt: TGTGCCAGCAGGACTAGCGGGGGCGGAGAGACCCAGTACTTC
abundance: many; j_gene: TRBJ2-7; d_gene: TRBD2; v_gene: TRBV6-6; CDR3aa: CASRLASGYEQYF; CDR3nt: TGTGCCAGCAGGCTAGCTAGCGGCTACGAGCAGTACTTC
abundance: .; j_gene: TRBJ2-2; d_gene: TRBD2; v_gene: TRBV11-3; CDR3aa: CASSLNLAGAVDTGELFF; CDR3nt: TGTGCCAGCAGCTTAAATCTCGCGGGAGCGGTCGACACCGGGGAGCTGTTTTTT
abundance: few; j_gene: TRBJ2-1; d_gene: .; v_gene: TRBV11-2; CDR3aa: CASSLVGTPNNEQFF; CDR3nt: TGTGCCAGCAGCTTAGTCGGGACCCCTAACAATGAGCAGTTCTTC
abundance: .; j_gene: TRBJ1-4; d_gene: TRBD1; v_gene: TRBV24-1; CDR3aa: CATSDAPEGAGEKLFF; CDR3nt: TGTGCCACCAGTGACGCCCCTGAGGGGGCTGGTGAAAAACTGTTTTTT
abundance: .; j_gene: TRBJ2-1; d_gene: .; v_gene: TRBV6-4; CDR3aa: CASSVAAGYNEQFF; CDR3nt: TGTGCCAGCAGTGTTGCGGCGGGATACAATGAGCAGTTCTTC
abundance: .; j_gene: TRBJ1-4; d_gene: .; v_gene: TRBV7-2; CDR3aa: CASSQKGAEKLFF; CDR3nt: TGTGCCAGCAGCCAGAAGGGAGCCGAAAAACTGTTTTTT
abundance: few; j_gene: TRBJ1-1; d_gene: .; v_gene: TRBV20-1; CDR3aa: CSARETGSIGTEAFF; CDR3nt: TGCAGTGCTAGAGAAACAGGGAGTATCGGCACTGAAGCTTTCTTT
abundance: few; j_gene: TRBJ2-3; d_gene: .; v_gene: TRBV20-1; CDR3aa: CSARDGGGADTQYF; CDR3nt: TGCAGTGCTAGAGATGGGGGAGGAGCAGATACGCAGTATTTT
abundance: .; j_gene: TRBJ2-1; d_gene: .; v_gene: TRBV16; CDR3aa: CASSQVFGYEQFF; CDR3nt: TGTGCCAGCAGCCAAGTTTTTGGCTATGAGCAGTTCTTC
abundance: few; j_gene: TRBJ2-2; d_gene: .; v_gene: TRBV20-1; CDR3aa: CSATRGNTGELFF; CDR3nt: TGCAGTGCTACGAGAGGGAACACCGGGGAGCTGTTTTTT
abundance: .; j_gene: TRBJ2-3; d_gene: TRBD2; v_gene: TRBV10-2; CDR3aa: CASSGITSGRVLGDTQYF; CDR3nt: TGCGCCAGCAGTGGTATCACTAGCGGGAGGGTATTAGGAGATACGCAGTATTTT
abundance: few; j_gene: TRBJ2-5; d_gene: TRBD2; v_gene: TRBV5-1; CDR3aa: CASAPGGAKREETQYF; CDR3nt: TGCGCCAGCGCCCCCGGGGGGGCCAAGCGAGAAGAGACCCAGTACTTC
abundance: .; j_gene: TRBJ1-4; d_gene: .; v_gene: TRBV20-1; CDR3aa: CSARDLQTPRANEKLFF; CDR3nt: TGCAGTGCTAGAGATCTCCAGACCCCTAGGGCTAATGAAAAACTGTTTTTT
abundance: few; j_gene: TRBJ2-3; d_gene: .; v_gene: TRBV24-1; CDR3aa: CATSDFAQGKDTQYF; CDR3nt: TGTGCCACCAGTGATTTTGCGCAGGGGAAGGATACGCAGTATTTT
abundance: .; j_gene: TRBJ1-6; d_gene: TRBD1; v_gene: TRBV6-5; CDR3aa: CASSYSGGNSPLHF; CDR3nt: TGTGCCAGCAGTTATTCAGGGGGTAATTCACCCCTCCACTTT
abundance: few; j_gene: TRBJ2-1; d_gene: .; v_gene: TRBV20-1; CDR3aa: CSATPGGAEQFF; CDR3nt: TGCAGTGCCACCCCTGGGGGTGCTGAGCAGTTCTTC
abundance: .; j_gene: TRBJ1-6; d_gene: .; v_gene: TRBV24-1; CDR3aa: CATSVRQAVSSYNSPLHF; CDR3nt: TGTGCCACCAGTGTAAGACAGGCCGTGAGCTCCTATAATTCACCCCTCCACTTT
abundance: few; j_gene: TRBJ1-1; d_gene: TRBD1; v_gene: TRBV12-3/TRBV12-4; CDR3aa: CASSRTGATEAFF; CDR3nt: TGTGCCAGCAGTCGGACAGGGGCCACTGAAGCTTTCTTT
abundance: .; j_gene: TRBJ2-2; d_gene: .; v_gene: TRBV11-2; CDR3aa: CASERRALGNTGELFF; CDR3nt: TGTGCCAGCGAGAGAAGGGCTCTAGGCAACACCGGGGAGCTGTTTTTT
abundance: many; j_gene: TRBJ1-2; d_gene: TRBD1; v_gene: TRBV12-3/TRBV12-4; CDR3aa: CASSIGTDYGYTF; CDR3nt: TGTGCCAGCAGTATCGGGACAGACTATGGCTACACCTTC
abundance: .; j_gene: TRBJ2-1; d_gene: TRBD2; v_gene: TRBV5-1; CDR3aa: CASSLALAGTEQFF; CDR3nt: TGCGCCAGCAGCTTGGCGCTAGCGGGAACTGAGCAGTTCTTC
abundance: once; j_gene: TRBJ2-5; d_gene: .; v_gene: TRBV29-1; CDR3aa: CSVNSQETQYF; CDR3nt: TGCAGCGTAAACAGTCAAGAGACCCAGTACTTC
abundance: .; j_gene: TRBJ1-2; d_gene: .; v_gene: TRBV5-5; CDR3aa: CASSIGTLAGGYTF; CDR3nt: TGTGCCAGCAGCATTGGGACACTCGCGGGCGGCTACACCTTC
abundance: .; j_gene: TRBJ2-1; d_gene: .; v_gene: TRBV20-1; CDR3aa: CSATYGSPDEQFF; CDR3nt: TGCAGTGCTACTTACGGGAGTCCCGATGAGCAGTTCTTC
abundance: few; j_gene: TRBJ2-1; d_gene: TRBD1; v_gene: TRBV20-1; CDR3aa: CSAYRGLGNEQFF; CDR3nt: TGCAGTGCTTACAGGGGGCTCGGCAATGAGCAGTTCTTC
abundance: .; j_gene: TRBJ2-1; d_gene: .; v_gene: TRBV10-2; CDR3aa: CASRLTRSSYNEQFF; CDR3nt: TGCGCCAGCCGACTGACCAGGAGCTCCTACAATGAGCAGTTCTTC
abundance: .; j_gene: TRBJ2-7; d_gene: TRBD1; v_gene: TRBV9; CDR3aa: CASSVSGTGPHEQYF; CDR3nt: TGTGCCAGCAGCGTATCGGGGACAGGGCCCCACGAGCAGTACTTC
abundance: .; j_gene: TRBJ1-1; d_gene: .; v_gene: TRBV5-5; CDR3aa: CASILLPYLGAEGAFF; CDR3nt: TGTGCCAGCATCCTGTTACCGTATCTTGGGGCGGAGGGAGCTTTCTTT
abundance: .; j_gene: TRBJ2-2; d_gene: .; v_gene: TRBV29-1; CDR3aa: CSVRAGGTGELFF; CDR3nt: TGCAGCGTTCGGGCAGGAGGGACCGGGGAGCTGTTTTTT
abundance: .; j_gene: TRBJ1-2; d_gene: TRBD1; v_gene: TRBV18; CDR3aa: CASSADRDNYGYTF; CDR3nt: TGTGCCAGCTCAGCGGACAGGGATAACTATGGCTACACCTTC
abundance: few; j_gene: TRBJ1-1; d_gene: .; v_gene: TRBV15; CDR3aa: CATSREIRVAEAFF; CDR3nt: TGTGCCACCAGCAGAGAGATCAGGGTCGCTGAAGCTTTCTTT
abundance: .; j_gene: TRBJ2-5; d_gene: .; v_gene: TRBV29-1; CDR3aa: CSANPPEVQETQYF; CDR3nt: TGCAGCGCTAACCCCCCGGAGGTCCAAGAGACCCAGTACTTC
abundance: .; j_gene: TRBJ1-6; d_gene: .; v_gene: TRBV27; CDR3aa: CASSFGDLNSPLHF; CDR3nt: TGTGCCAGCAGTTTTGGTGACTTAAATTCACCCCTCCACTTT
abundance: .; j_gene: TRBJ2-7; d_gene: TRBD2; v_gene: TRBV12-3/TRBV12-4; CDR3aa: CASSLTSGIYEQYF; CDR3nt: TGTGCCAGCAGTTTAACTAGCGGGATCTACGAGCAGTACTTC
abundance: few; j_gene: TRBJ1-6; d_gene: .; v_gene: TRBV4-1; CDR3aa: CASSQEQGYNSPLHF; CDR3nt: TGCGCCAGCAGCCAAGAGCAGGGATATAATTCACCCCTCCACTTT
abundance: few; j_gene: TRBJ1-5; d_gene: .; v_gene: TRBV28; CDR3aa: CASSWGTRGNQPQHF; CDR3nt: TGTGCCAGCAGTTGGGGGACCAGGGGCAATCAGCCCCAGCATTTT
abundance: few; j_gene: TRBJ2-3; d_gene: TRBD1; v_gene: TRBV7-2; CDR3aa: CASSLENRGADTQYF; CDR3nt: TGTGCCAGCAGCTTAGAAAACAGGGGTGCAGATACGCAGTATTTT
abundance: .; j_gene: TRBJ2-1; d_gene: .; v_gene: TRBV7-9; CDR3aa: CASSLIGGPSYNEQFF; CDR3nt: TGTGCCAGCAGCTTAATTGGCGGGCCGTCCTACAATGAGCAGTTCTTC
abundance: .; j_gene: TRBJ1-1; d_gene: .; v_gene: TRBV24-1; CDR3aa: CATSDPRAGPMNTEAFF; CDR3nt: TGTGCCACCAGTGACCCACGGGCGGGCCCAATGAACACTGAAGCTTTCTTT
abundance: few; j_gene: TRBJ2-5; d_gene: TRBD2; v_gene: TRBV3-1; CDR3aa: CASSLTSGGSSETQYF; CDR3nt: TGTGCCAGCAGCCTTACTTCCGGCGGGAGCTCGGAGACCCAGTACTTC
abundance: few; j_gene: TRBJ2-7; d_gene: .; v_gene: TRBV20-1; CDR3aa: CSAETPSYEQYF; CDR3nt: TGCAGTGCCGAGACACCTTCCTACGAGCAGTACTTC